This TCR beta chain was retrieved from a study of early T cells in non-severe SARS-CoV-2 infection. Across the study: The chains were unpaired, and the sequenced material was bulk RNA from unsorted whole blood. Study outcomes and limitations: VDJdb-based matching was biased toward anti-spike CD8 responses and missed private and CD4 specificities.

This clonotype was detected only a few times. No antigen is known for it. Attachment of unique molecular identifiers to individual cDNA molecules was performed. TCRdb processed the 5' RACE reads anew with MiXCR; each CDR3 protein has one entry. This repertoire shows tens of thousands of distinct CDR3 sequences, 14% found once; its top ten account for around 5.8%. V lost 3 bases, J lost 1 base, and 2 bases stayed unmatched. There are 15 residues in the CDR3. CDR1 is LGHNA and CDR2 is YSLEER in the germline V gene. Source material: whole blood. The chain couples TRBV4-3 to TRBJ2-5; TRBD2 matches at 10 bases. This clonotype was sampled from an adult who was a healthcare worker with PCR-confirmed SARS-CoV-2 infection or an uninfected control (not recorded which). This CDR3 is CASSQGTSVQETQYF. CDR3 in DNA: TGCGCCAGCAGCCAGGGGACTAGCGTCCAAGAGACCCAGTACTTC.